This T cell receptor beta chain was captured by sequencing in a study of blood T cell repertoires in COVID-19 (TCRdb year 2020). Study-wide context: Samples covering the acute and convalescent phases of COVID-19 were provided by collaborators in the United States, Italy and Spain. Where available, HLA class I and class II types were taken from metadata supplied by the sample provider and were not determined by assay-based typing. The prospective study material was composed of cDNA or gDNA derived from T cells, B-cell-depleted T cells, or PBMCs. Deeply sampled blood TCRbeta repertoires from subjects exposed to, actively infected with, or recovered from COVID-19 were included in the dataset. Sample metadata almost always included a de-identified subject ID, COVID-19 status, age in years and sex. The samples were drawn from the first 160 participants of the ongoing ImmuneRACE study and from 1,200 or so subjects provided by 6 global collaborators. A freely available public database, intended as a resource for researchers studying the immune response to SARS-CoV-2, is where the repertoires were released. Points the paper makes about the study in general: Clinical and demographic metadata were provided uncurated, with the amount varying by source and participant.

TCRbeta CDR3 regions were amplified from genomic DNA using the immunoSEQ Assay, a bias-controlled multiplex PCR. The authors' pipeline ran thus. Nucleated cell counts per sample were estimated from amplification of reference gene primers within the assay. Sequence reads were collapsed and filtered to measure the absolute abundance of every unique TCRbeta CDR3 rearrangement. For each sample, productive Simpson clonality was calculated as the square root of Simpson's diversity index over productive rearrangements. TCRdb obtained this table from immuneACCESS and retained in-frame rearrangements with V and J assigned. These tables miss some clones; where compared with another copy, unresolved V genes account for less than half of the shortfall, and the remainder is unexplained. V, J and clone size were drawn from that table, and D and trimming were deduced from the DNA. This sample is represented by a few hundred thousand clones; around 90% of them were singletons. The ten largest clones represent 0.75% to 1% of the sample.

Participants in the prospective study were aged roughly 18 to 95 years, lived in about two dozen United States geographic areas, and enrolled through a virtual design. To assign participants to cohorts, the prospective study relied on clinical history that participants themselves reported in a screening survey and a study questionnaire. For ImmuneRACE Cohort 3, a participant was defined as recovered based on two consecutive negative NP/OP PCR tests, clearance by a healthcare professional, or resolution of symptoms. Each participant in the prospective study had whole blood, serum and a nasopharyngeal or oropharyngeal swab collected by mobile phlebotomists. Over a roughly two-month period, participants in the prospective study had the option of providing additional blood draws and questionnaires. Before DNA extraction, prospective study blood samples were shipped either frozen or at room temperature.

For CDR1 and CDR2, the germline V gene lists MDHEN and SYDVKM. The CDR3 spans 13 residues, from the cysteine through the phenylalanine. CDR3 DNA is the only sequence kept; it has 39 bases, read in frame from the first base. Trimming takes 7 bases from V and 3 bases from J, and the germline ends sit 12 bases apart. In its sample, this clone was seen once. Its antigen is unknown. No clone much larger than this one lies a single base away; base qualities are absent. Sequences were obtained from PBMCs or T cells enriched from blood (not recorded which). Recombination joined TRBV28 with TRBJ1-1, with no confident D gene call. This clonotype was sampled from a woman younger than 45 who had recovered from COVID-19. CDR3 reads: CASTLVDYTEAFF. In nucleotide form, the sequence is TGTGCCAGCACCCTCGTAGACTACACTGAAGCTTTCTTT.